These 16 T cell receptor beta chains were all obtained from the same sample, sequenced in a study of CD8+ T cells in alopecia areata (dated by TCRdb to 2016 to 2018). The sample's treatment or condition, from its label and the paper: oral pan-JAK inhibitor, 5-10 mg twice daily. The method was the immunoSEQ multiplex PCR assay. To provide template for TCR sequencing, every sample had RNA extracted and reverse transcribed into cDNA. TCRdb holds this immuneACCESS table with in-frame rearrangements only. Some clones are missing; in checked studies, unresolved V genes explain under half, and the rest has no known cause. The sample table lists about 200,000 clones, more than 30% of them with a count of one. The ten top clones hold almost 0.5% of the sample. Material: CD4+ T cells sorted from blood, obtained at approximately week 30, from a patient treated with tofacitinib. The receptors stem from a human donor with alopecia areata.

This clone was counted between two and nine times. V gene TRBV6-5 combines with J gene TRBJ1-1; maybe TRBD1 (5 bases). The CDR3 runs to 13 residues. Per the germline V gene, CDR1 is MNHEY and CDR2 is SVGAGI. Trimming stripped 6 bases from V and 0 bases from J, with 8 bases between. CDR3 protein: CASRQTVNTEAFF. The CDR3, as DNA: TGTGCCAGCAGACAGACAGTGAACACTGAAGCTTTCTTT.

CDR3 loop: CASFVGGNEQFF. The CDR3 bases are TGTGCCAGCTTTGTGGGAGGAAATGAGCAGTTCTTC. The chain is built from TRBV2 and TRBJ2-1; tentative D call: TRBD2 (6 bases). Looked up from germline, CDR1 is SNHLY and CDR2 is FYNNEI. The V end was cut by 8 bases, the J end by 7 bases, with 12 bases between. The CDR3 has 12 amino acids.

This chain joins TRBV5-1 and TRBJ1-1; 8 bases agree with TRBD1. The junction had 13 bases not matched to a gene; V was cut back by 4 bases and J by 5 bases. CDR3 length: 16 amino acids. The germline V gene has CDR1 SGHRS and CDR2 YFSETQ. DNA of the CDR3: TGCGCCAGCAGCCCTGGACGGACAGGGCTGGGAACTGAAGCTTTCTTT. Translating it yields CASSPGRTGLGTEAFF.

Ten or more counts support this clone. The V call is TRBV25-1, the J call TRBJ1-6, with D perhaps TRBD1 (5 bases). Trimming took 3 bases from V and 5 from J, leaving 11 bases between them. CDR3 length: 15 residues. Germline-derived CDR1 and CDR2 are MGHDK and SYGVNS. The CDR3 protein is CASSDSRGNNSPLHF. CDR3 nucleotides: TGTGCCAGCAGTGACTCGAGGGGCAATAATTCACCCCTCCACTTT.

The rearrangement uses TRBV7-6 and TRBJ2-3; perhaps TRBD1 as D (6 bases). The CDR3 has 13 residues. Germline V CDR1 and CDR2: SGHVS, FNYEAQ. The V end was cut by 5 bases, the J end by 2 bases, with 8 bases between. CDR3 sequence: CASSPGVTDTQYF. CDR3 sequence (DNA): TGTGCCAGCAGCCCAGGGGTCACAGATACGCAGTATTTT.

J is TRBJ1-5 and V is TRBV4-1; possibly TRBD1 for D (5 bases). This CDR3 region has 16 residues. The V end was cut by 3 bases, the J end by 2 bases, with 14 bases between. The germline V gene has CDR1 MGHRA and CDR2 YSYEKL. CDR3 sequence (DNA): TGCGCCAGCAGCCAGCCGCTTCAGGGCGGCAATCAGCCCCAGCATTTT. Translation: CASSQPLQGGNQPQHF.

The chain employs TRBV30 and TRBJ2-2; 9 bases align to TRBD1. V dropped 8 bases and J dropped 4; count of bases not matched to a gene: 11. The CDR3 consists of 15 residues. Germline CDR1 is GTSNPN and CDR2 is SVGIG (reference sequence). Here the CDR3 reads CAIFPGQGTTGELFF. In nucleotides, the CDR3 is TGTGCCATCTTCCCGGGACAGGGAACCACCGGGGAGCTGTTTTTT.

This clone was counted at least ten times. The rearrangement links TRBV6-5 to TRBJ2-5, with D maybe TRBD1 (6 bases). Trimming removed 5 bases from V and 4 bases from J, with 11 bases in between. Germline V gives CDR1 MNHEY, CDR2 SVGAGI. This CDR3 has 13 amino acids. CDR3: CASSPDRLETQYF. The CDR3 bases are TGTGCCAGCAGTCCCGACAGGCTAGAGACCCAGTACTTC.

This clone was seen only a few times. This chain uses TRBV19 with TRBJ1-1, with TRBD1 matching over 10 bases. V trimming: 9 bases; J trimming: 0 bases; junction bases outside the gene matches: 7. The germline V gene encodes CDR1 LNHDA and CDR2 SQIVND (reference sequence). The CDR3 length is 15 residues. CDR3 amino acids: CASRDRGIMNTEAFF. As DNA, the CDR3 is TGTGCCAGCCGGGACAGGGGTATCATGAACACTGAAGCTTTCTTT.

This chain uses TRBV6-1 with TRBJ2-7; TRBD2 aligns across 13 bases. Losses at the gene ends were 8 bases for V and 3 bases for J; bases not matched to a gene: 4. CDR3 length: 14 amino acids. CDR1 is MNHNS, CDR2 SASEGT, per germline. The CDR3 is CASLGLAGDYEQYF. The CDR3 region has the DNA TGTGCCAGCCTTGGACTAGCGGGGGACTACGAGCAGTACTTC.

The chain combines TRBV6-6 with TRBJ2-1; 8 bases map to TRBD1. V lost 4 bases, J lost 6 bases, and 11 bases stayed unmatched. Germline lookup yields CDR1 MNHNY and CDR2 SVGAGI (reference sequence). The CDR3 spans 16 residues. CDR3 coding DNA: TGTGCCAGCAGTTTGATTAGCAGGGGGCAGGGCAATGAGCAGTTCTTC. Its translation is CASSLISRGQGNEQFF.

This clone was seen a few times. The V call is TRBV9, the J call TRBJ2-3, with 11 positions matching TRBD2. V lost 3 bases to trimming and J lost 5 bases; unmatched junction nucleotides: 11. Germline CDR1 SGDLS, CDR2 YYNGEE. The CDR3 is 17 residues long. The CDR3 is CASSERPGSGRGDTQYF. In nucleotides, the CDR3 is TGTGCCAGCAGCGAGCGCCCGGGTAGCGGGAGGGGAGATACGCAGTATTTT.

This clone appeared a few times. The rearrangement links TRBV5-1 to TRBJ1-1; 8 nucleotides agree with TRBD1. This CDR3 is built from 15 residues. Trimming cost V 4 bases and J 4 bases; bases outside gene matches: 9. CDR1 SGHRS and CDR2 YFSETQ come from the germline V gene. For the CDR3, the DNA is TGCGCCAGCAGCCGCTTCGACAGGGGCACCACTGAAGCTTTCTTT. Protein product: CASSRFDRGTTEAFF.

This sequence joins TRBV6-5 and TRBJ1-1; D is unclear. Germline assignment: CDR1 MNHEY and CDR2 SVGAGI. CDR3 length equals 14 residues. Trimming stripped 2 bases from V and 6 bases from J, with 13 bases between. The CDR3 DNA follows: TGTGCCAGCAGTTACAGTAGGGTGCAGCCTGAAGCTTTCTTT. Protein product: CASSYSRVQPEAFF.

The V call is TRBV23-1, the J call TRBJ1-4; tentative D call: TRBD1 (5 bases). TRBV23-1 is given ORF status, its function remaining uncertain. The CDR3 has 15 residues. V was pared by 11 bases and J by 7 bases, with 23 bases between. The CDR3, as DNA: TGCGCCCCCACCCCGAATGGGGGGTCGGGTGAAAAACTGTTTTTT. Protein product: CAPTPNGGSGEKLFF.

This clone has more than one count but fewer than ten. The chain joins TRBV4-2 to TRBJ2-7, with 8 bases identical to TRBD2. Trimming cost V 1 base and J 1 base; bases outside gene matches: 6. The germline V gene has CDR1 LGHNA and CDR2 YNFKEQ. The CDR3 is made up of 16 amino acids. The CDR3 spells CASSQVGGGRSYEQYF. The CDR3 DNA follows: TGTGCCAGCAGCCAAGTCGGGGGCGGGAGGTCCTACGAGCAGTACTTC.